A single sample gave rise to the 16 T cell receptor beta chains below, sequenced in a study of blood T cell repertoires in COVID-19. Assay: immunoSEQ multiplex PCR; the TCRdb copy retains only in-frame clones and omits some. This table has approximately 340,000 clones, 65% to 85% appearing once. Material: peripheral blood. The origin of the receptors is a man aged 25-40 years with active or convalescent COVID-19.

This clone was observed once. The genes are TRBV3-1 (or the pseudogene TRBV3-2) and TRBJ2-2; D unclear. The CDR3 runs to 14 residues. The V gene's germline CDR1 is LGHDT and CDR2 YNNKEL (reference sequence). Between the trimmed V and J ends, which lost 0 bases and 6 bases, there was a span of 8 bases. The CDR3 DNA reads TGTGCCAGCAGCCAAGATCCTGACTCCGGGGAGCTGTTTTTT. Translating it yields CASSQDPDSGELFF.

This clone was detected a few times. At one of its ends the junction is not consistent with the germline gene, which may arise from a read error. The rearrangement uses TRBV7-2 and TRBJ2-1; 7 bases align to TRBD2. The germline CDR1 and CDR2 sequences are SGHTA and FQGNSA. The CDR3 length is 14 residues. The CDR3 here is CASSSPQAGFTLLF. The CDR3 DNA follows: TGTGCCAGCAGCTCCCCCCAAGCGGGGTTTACTTTGCTCTTC.

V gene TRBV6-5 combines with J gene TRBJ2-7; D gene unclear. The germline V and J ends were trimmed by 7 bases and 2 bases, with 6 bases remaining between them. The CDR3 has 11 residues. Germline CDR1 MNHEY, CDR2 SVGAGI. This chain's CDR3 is CASILAYEQYF. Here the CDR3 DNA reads TGTGCCAGCATCCTCGCCTACGAGCAGTACTTC.

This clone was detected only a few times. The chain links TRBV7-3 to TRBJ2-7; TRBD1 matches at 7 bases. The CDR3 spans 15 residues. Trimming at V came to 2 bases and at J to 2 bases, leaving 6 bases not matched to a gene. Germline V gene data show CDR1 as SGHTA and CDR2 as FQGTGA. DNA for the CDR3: TGTGCCAGCAGCTTATACAGGGGTGGGACCTACGAGCAGTACTTC. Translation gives CASSLYRGGTYEQYF.

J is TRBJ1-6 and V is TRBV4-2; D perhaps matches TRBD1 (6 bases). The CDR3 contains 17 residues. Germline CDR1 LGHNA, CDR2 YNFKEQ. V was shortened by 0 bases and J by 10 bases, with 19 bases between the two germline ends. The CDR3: CASSQDLVGGGTSPLHF. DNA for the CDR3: TGTGCCAGCAGCCAAGATCTCGTGGGAGGGGGGACATCACCCCTCCACTTT.

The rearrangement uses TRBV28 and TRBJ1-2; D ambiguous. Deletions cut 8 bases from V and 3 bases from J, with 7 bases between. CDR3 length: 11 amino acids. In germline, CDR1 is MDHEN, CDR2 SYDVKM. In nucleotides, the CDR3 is TGTGCCAGCTTCACAGACTATGGCTACACCTTC. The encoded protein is CASFTDYGYTF.

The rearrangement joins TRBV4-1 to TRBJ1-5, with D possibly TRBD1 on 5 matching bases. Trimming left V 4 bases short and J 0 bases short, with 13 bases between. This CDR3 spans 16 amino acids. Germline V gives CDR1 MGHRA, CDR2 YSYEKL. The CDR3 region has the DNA TGCGCCAGCAGCCCCCCGGGGGGATATAGCAATCAGCCCCAGCATTTT. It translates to CASSPPGGYSNQPQHF.

CDR3 protein: CASSVGLAGKDEQFF. The DNA of the CDR3 is TGTGCCAGCAGCGTAGGGCTAGCGGGAAAGGATGAGCAGTTCTTC. The chain has TRBV9 and TRBJ2-1, with TRBD2 matching 9 bases. This CDR3 is 15 amino acids long. Germline V gene lookup returns CDR1 SGDLS and CDR2 YYNGEE. V dropped 0 bases and J dropped 8; count of bases not matched to a gene: 6. The whole variable domain, filled in from reference TRBV9 and TRBJ2-1, reads DSGVTQTPKHLITATGQRVTLRCSPRSGDLSVYWYQQSLDQGLQFLIQYYNGEERAKGNILERFSAQQFPDLHSELNLSSLELGDSALYFCASSVGLAGKDEQFFGPGTRLTVL.

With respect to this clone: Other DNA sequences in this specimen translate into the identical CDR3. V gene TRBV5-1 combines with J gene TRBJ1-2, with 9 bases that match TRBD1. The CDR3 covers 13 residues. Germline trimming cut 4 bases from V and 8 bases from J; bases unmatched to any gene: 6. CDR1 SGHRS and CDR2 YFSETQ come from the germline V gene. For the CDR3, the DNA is TGCGCCAGCAGCCCCGGGACAGGGCAAGGCTACACCTTC. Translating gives CASSPGTGQGYTF.

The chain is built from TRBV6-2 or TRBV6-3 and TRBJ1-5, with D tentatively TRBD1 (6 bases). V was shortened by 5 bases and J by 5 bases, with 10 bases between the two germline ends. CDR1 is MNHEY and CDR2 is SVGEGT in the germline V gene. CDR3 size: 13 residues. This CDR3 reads CASSRDTYQPQHF. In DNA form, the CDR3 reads TGTGCCAGCAGTCGGGACACCTATCAGCCCCAGCATTTT.

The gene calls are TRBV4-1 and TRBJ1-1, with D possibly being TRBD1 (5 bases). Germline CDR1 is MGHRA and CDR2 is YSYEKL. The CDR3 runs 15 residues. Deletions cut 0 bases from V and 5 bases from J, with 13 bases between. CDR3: CASSQDGDRGTEAFF. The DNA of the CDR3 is TGCGCCAGCAGCCAAGATGGGGATAGGGGTACTGAAGCTTTCTTT.

CDR3 sequence reads: CASSWLNEGLIGTQYF. The CDR3 bases are TGTGCCAGCAGCTGGCTAAACGAGGGCTTAATTGGGACCCAGTACTTC. The chain joins TRBV7-9 to TRBJ2-5; D is perhaps TRBD2 (5 bases). Germline V CDR1 and CDR2: SEHNR, FQNEAQ (reference sequence). The CDR3 is 16 residues long. Trimming took off 4 bases at V and 7 bases at J, with 22 bases between the two ends.

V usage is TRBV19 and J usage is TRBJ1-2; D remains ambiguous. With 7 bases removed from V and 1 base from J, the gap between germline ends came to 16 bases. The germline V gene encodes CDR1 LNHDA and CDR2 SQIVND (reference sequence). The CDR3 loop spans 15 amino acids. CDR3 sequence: CASKEAAGDNYGYTF. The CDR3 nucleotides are TGTGCCAGTAAGGAAGCGGCAGGTGATAACTATGGCTACACCTTC.

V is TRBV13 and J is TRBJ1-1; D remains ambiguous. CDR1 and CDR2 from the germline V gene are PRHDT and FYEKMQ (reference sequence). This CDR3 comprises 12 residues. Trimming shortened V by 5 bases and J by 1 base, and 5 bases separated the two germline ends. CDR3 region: CASSPQNTEAFF. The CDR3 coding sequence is TGTGCCAGCAGCCCCCAGAACACTGAAGCTTTCTTT.

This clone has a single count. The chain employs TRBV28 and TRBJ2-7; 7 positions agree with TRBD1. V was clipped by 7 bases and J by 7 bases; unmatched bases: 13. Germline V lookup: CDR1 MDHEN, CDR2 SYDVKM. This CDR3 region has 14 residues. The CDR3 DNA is TGTGCCAGCATTCGGACAGGAGCCCCGGGGGAGCAGTACTTC. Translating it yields CASIRTGAPGEQYF.

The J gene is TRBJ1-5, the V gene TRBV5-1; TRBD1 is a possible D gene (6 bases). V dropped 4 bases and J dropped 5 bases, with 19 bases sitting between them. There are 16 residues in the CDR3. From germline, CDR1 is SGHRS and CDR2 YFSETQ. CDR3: CASSPRPARGDQPQHF. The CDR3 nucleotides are TGCGCCAGCAGCCCACGCCCCGCCAGGGGCGATCAGCCCCAGCATTTT.